The 15 T cell receptor beta chains given below trace back to one sample, sequenced in a study of blood T cell repertoires in COVID-19 (dated by TCRdb to about 2020). The receptor library was made with the immunoSEQ multiplex PCR assay. TCRdb mirrors the immuneACCESS table, restricted to in-frame sequences. Some clones are absent from its copies; in checked studies, under half trace to an unresolved V gene, and the reason for the others is unknown. The sample data list under 250,000 clones, and under 85% of these were observed just once. The ten most abundant clones make up about 2% of the sample. Sequencing used peripheral blood. The receptors shown here come from a young man who had recovered from COVID-19.

V gene TRBV28 combines with J gene TRBJ1-6, with 7 bases fitting TRBD1. CDR1 and CDR2 (germline): MDHEN, SYDVKM. The CDR3 totals 18 residues. Trimming took 4 bases from V and 0 from J; bases not matched to a gene: 9. Here the CDR3 reads CASSSLGGQSSYNSPLHF. In DNA form, the CDR3 reads TGTGCCAGCAGTTCCCTGGGGGGACAGAGCTCCTATAATTCACCCCTCCACTTT.

The rearrangement uses TRBV13 and TRBJ2-2; maybe TRBD1 (5 bases). Germline CDR1 is PRHDT and CDR2 is FYEKMQ (reference sequence). CDR3 size: 17 residues. The V end was cut by 5 bases, the J end by 0 bases, with 16 bases between. Here the CDR3 reads CASSENYETANTGELFF. DNA of the CDR3: TGTGCCAGCAGCGAAAACTACGAGACAGCGAACACCGGGGAGCTGTTTTTT.

The chain links TRBV5-1 to TRBJ1-2, with 10 bases aligning to TRBD1. This CDR3 has 14 residues. Germline CDR1 reads SGHRS; CDR2 reads YFSETQ. The V segment lost 4 bases and the J segment 3 bases; nucleotides outside the gene matches: 3. In DNA form, the CDR3 reads TGCGCCAGCAGCCGACAGGGGGCGGACTATGGCTACACCTTC. It is translated as CASSRQGADYGYTF.

This chain uses TRBV11-2 with TRBJ1-1, with D unresolved. CDR1 and CDR2 from the germline V gene are SGHAT and FQNNGV. Trimming removed 3 bases at V and 0 bases at J, with 5 bases between. The CDR3 length is 13 residues. The CDR3 spells CASSLSMNTEAFF. The CDR3 DNA reads as TGTGCCAGCAGCTTGTCCATGAACACTGAAGCTTTCTTT.

The rearrangement uses TRBV28 and TRBJ1-1, with D perhaps matching TRBD1 (6 bases). The V gene's germline CDR1 is MDHEN and CDR2 SYDVKM. The CDR3 totals 13 residues. The V and J ends lost 6 bases and 3 bases respectively, with 11 bases between them. The DNA of the CDR3 is TGTGCCAGCAGCCCCCAGGGGTACACTGAAGCTTTCTTT. It is translated as CASSPQGYTEAFF. Full variable domain (remainder filled in from reference TRBV28 and TRBJ1-1): DVKVTQSSRYLVKRTGEKVFLECVQDMDHENMFWYRQDPGLGLRLIYFSYDVKMKEKGDIPEGYSVSREKKERFSLILESASTNQTSMYLCASSPQGYTEAFFGQGTRLTVV.

This chain connects TRBV2 to TRBJ2-2, with D possibly matching TRBD1 (5 bases). V was cut by 7 bases and J by 5 bases, with 14 bases left in between. This CDR3 spans 14 amino acids. Looked up from germline, CDR1 is SNHLY and CDR2 is FYNNEI. CDR3 coding DNA: TGTGCCAGCAACGGTGACAGTTCGACCGGGGAGCTGTTTTTT. Translation gives CASNGDSSTGELFF.

This clone was found a few times. J is TRBJ1-1 and V is TRBV2, with D possibly matching TRBD1 (5 bases). V was pared by 3 bases and J by 8 bases, with 16 bases between. The CDR3 covers 14 residues. Germline CDR1 reads SNHLY; CDR2 reads FYNNEI. Here the CDR3 DNA reads TGTGCCAGCAGTGACTTTGGCTCCAGGACAGAAGCTTTCTTT. Residues: CASSDFGSRTEAFF.

The V call is TRBV27, the J call TRBJ1-5; D possibly corresponds to TRBD1 (6 bases). The germline V gene encodes CDR1 MNHEY and CDR2 SMNVEV (reference sequence). Between the trimmed V and J ends, which lost 6 bases and 1 base, there was a span of 13 bases. The CDR3 is 15 amino acids. CDR3 bases: TGTGCCAGCAGACCGGGGGGGGCGAGCAATCAGCCCCAGCATTTT. Its protein is CASRPGGASNQPQHF.

This chain connects TRBV3-1 (or the pseudogene TRBV3-2) to TRBJ1-1, with 7 bases aligning to TRBD1. With 1 base clipped from V and 12 bases from J, the junction kept 8 bases outside the gene matches. Germline assignment: CDR1 LGHDT and CDR2 YNNKEL (reference sequence). This CDR3 region has 13 residues. CDR3 residues: CASSQVNRGETFF. The CDR3 region has the DNA TGTGCCAGCAGCCAAGTAAACAGGGGAGAAACTTTCTTT.

In DNA, the CDR3 is TGCAGCGCCCTCTCGAACACCGGGGAGCTGTTTTTT. Protein: CSALSNTGELFF. The gene calls are TRBV29-1 and TRBJ2-2, with no clear D. V was pared by 7 bases and J by 0 bases, with 6 bases between. Germline loops: CDR1 SQVTM, CDR2 ANQGSEA. CDR3 length: 12 amino acids.

V and J are TRBV7-9 and TRBJ1-2; D ambiguous. V shed 7 bases and J shed 7 bases, with 16 bases lying between them. Germline lookup yields CDR1 SEHNR and CDR2 FQNEAQ (reference sequence). The CDR3 is made up of 13 amino acids. CDR3 DNA sequence: TGTGCCAGCACCGCAAGGCAGGCGGGTGGCTACACCTTC. This translates into CASTARQAGGYTF.

The rearrangement uses TRBV10-3 and TRBJ2-3; 8 bases fit TRBD2. Per the germline V gene, CDR1 is ENHRY and CDR2 is SYGVKD. After removal of 4 bases from V and 2 bases from J, the junction contained 5 bases not matched to a gene. The CDR3 contains 15 residues. The CDR3 is CAISGIAGTTDTQYF. CDR3 bases: TGTGCCATCAGTGGGATAGCGGGGACCACAGATACGCAGTATTTT.

This chain uses TRBV6-1 with TRBJ2-2; D is ambiguous. Deletions cut 1 base from V and 5 bases from J, with 8 bases between. From germline, CDR1 is MNHNS and CDR2 SASEGT. The CDR3 sequence is 14 residues long. The CDR3 region has the DNA TGTGCCAGCAGTGAAGGTGGCTGGACCGGGGAGCTGTTTTTT. Protein product: CASSEGGWTGELFF.

The chain uses TRBV6-5 and TRBJ1-2, with D tentatively TRBD1 (5 bases). The CDR3 extends over 16 amino acids. V was shortened by 4 bases and J by 0 bases, with 15 bases between the two germline ends. CDR1 MNHEY and CDR2 SVGAGI come from the germline V gene. Written as DNA, the CDR3 is TGTGCCAGCAGTTTCGGGGGAGCGGGTGCTAACTATGGCTACACCTTC. Translated: CASSFGGAGANYGYTF.

The chain employs TRBV6-5 and TRBJ2-3; 11 bases are shared with TRBD2. J lost 6 bases, V lost 6 bases, and 5 bases had no gene match. Germline CDR1 and CDR2: MNHEY and SVGAGI. The CDR3 spans 14 residues. The CDR3 loop is CASRIAGGLDTQYF. The CDR3 bases are TGTGCCAGCAGGATAGCGGGGGGGCTGGATACGCAGTATTTT.